Following are 7 T cell receptor beta chains from one sample sequenced in a study of blood T cells in healthy people across ages. The second PCR ran roughly 7 to 12 cycles with a sample-barcoded 5' primer and J-beta primers. TCRdb recomputed calls from the 5' RACE reads with MiXCR, one row per CDR3 protein. The sample includes roughly 1,700,000 distinct CDR3 sequences, roughly 28% of them seen just once. The specimen sequenced was blood. Receptor source: a woman between 25 and 40 years old in good health.

This clonotype occurred a few times. A much larger clone is a single base away; this may be a read error. Here the CDR3 DNA reads TGTGCCAGCAGTTTGGGACAGGGTCTCAATTCACTCCTCCACTTT. It specifies CASSLGQGLNSLLHF. This chain connects TRBV12-3 or TRBV12-4 to TRBJ1-6; the match to TRBD1 covers 9 bases. This CDR3 is 15 amino acids long.

This clonotype has only a few counts. This chain connects TRBV7-7 to TRBJ1-2; D perhaps matches TRBD1 (5 bases). The CDR3 has 13 residues. CDR1 is SSHAT, CDR2 FNYEAQ, per germline (reference sequence). Trimming left V 4 bases short and J 8 bases short, with 14 bases between. The CDR3 spells CASSYYRPLGYTF. The CDR3 nucleotides are TGTGCCAGCAGCTACTACAGGCCCCTGGGCTACACCTTC.

The rearrangement joins TRBV28 to TRBJ2-5, with D perhaps TRBD2 (5 bases). Gene TRBJ2-7 matches the end of the DNA better, so the J call may be wrong. CDR3 length: 17 amino acids. Germline CDR1 is MDHEN and CDR2 is SYDVKM. CDR3 region: CASSLPFPRTAFFEQYF. The CDR3 DNA is TGTGCCAGCAGCCTACCGTTTCCGCGGACTGCCTTTTTCGAGCAGTACTTC.

V is TRBV9 and J is TRBJ2-3; D gene uncertain. V shed 3 bases and J shed 5 bases, with 10 bases lying between them. The CDR3 consists of 13 residues. CDR1 and CDR2 (germline): SGDLS, YYNGEE. The CDR3 protein is CASSEGPQDTQYF. The CDR3, as DNA: TGTGCCAGCAGCGAGGGCCCCCAAGATACGCAGTATTTT.

This clonotype showed up many times. The chain has TRBV9 and TRBJ2-7; 8 nucleotides agree with TRBD1. The CDR3 consists of 15 residues. The ends lost 4 bases at V and 1 base at J; junction bases unmatched: 7. Germline V gene data show CDR1 as SGDLS and CDR2 as YYNGEE. The DNA for the CDR3 is TGTGCCAGCAGCCTTGGACAGGGAACATCCTACGAGCAGTACTTC. As protein: CASSLGQGTSYEQYF.

As regards this clonotype: A much bigger clone sits one base away, suggesting this may be a read error. The CDR3 coding sequence is TGTGCCAGCAGCTGGGGTCCCGACAAAACCTACGAGCAGTACTTC. Its protein is CASSWGPDKTYEQYF. The rearrangement links TRBV5-6 to TRBJ2-7; the D is unclear. Trimming took 3 bases from V and 2 from J, leaving 15 bases between them. The CDR3 contains 15 residues. Germline CDR1 and CDR2: SGHDT and YYEEEE.

The chain has TRBV20-1 and TRBJ1-4, with 9 bases that match TRBD1. The CDR3 spans 15 residues. CDR1 and CDR2 (germline): DFQATT, SNEGSKA (reference sequence). Trimming took 6 bases from V and 8 from J; bases not matched to a gene: 13. CDR3 protein: CSASDPRDRDEKLFF. The DNA of the CDR3 is TGCAGTGCATCCGACCCCCGGGACAGGGACGAAAAACTGTTTTTT.